The T cell receptor (beta chain) described here comes from a study of T cells in Graves' hyperthyroidism and ophthalmopathy. CDR3 length: 13 residues. V was pared by 1 base and J by 7 bases, with 8 bases between. The TCR beta CDR3 regions underwent amplification using RNA transcripts as the source. The primer set for the first-round RT-PCR of the TCR CDR3 was HTBI. TCRdb independently ran MiXCR on the multiplex PCR reads; one entry per CDR3 protein. The data hold 400,000 to 500,000 distinct CDR3 sequences, with 14% to 15% observed a single time. Study-wide findings and caveats: Ophthalmopathy got predicted by the model a median around 6.6 months before its onset.

This clonotype appeared many times. Its antigen is unknown. The receptor's source is a man aged 18 to 35 with Graves' ophthalmopathy. V gene TRBV12-3 or TRBV12-4 combines with J gene TRBJ1-5; unclear D gene. The specimen was blood. The CDR3 loop reads CASSLGYRQPQHF. The CDR3 DNA reads as TGTGCCAGCAGTTTAGGGTACCGGCAGCCCCAGCATTTT.